This section outlines one T cell receptor beta chain sequence together with its context. What it binds is not known. V lost 6 bases and J lost 2, with 14 bases in between. The germline gives CDR1 KGHDR, CDR2 SFDVKD. The CDR3 is 15 residues long. This sample is drawn from a study of T cell responses to AZD1222 COVID-19 vaccine. General observations from the study: A mostly white British donor set with more females was recruited, and clonal diversity was possibly underestimated. Among vaccine-associated CD4 TCRs, coverage spanned spike, with dominance at 160-218 and 743-854.

Here immunoSEQ multiplex PCR was the method, and the copy in TCRdb shows in-frame clones only, minus some. The table records roughly 150,000 clones, about 91% of them present only once. The chain carries TRBV24-1 and TRBJ2-3; the D gene could be TRBD1 or TRBD2 (5 bases each). This clonotype was sampled from an adult in good health. The starting material was peripheral blood, obtained on day 0 of MenACWY control vaccination. Here the CDR3 DNA reads TGTGCCACCAGTAAAATGGGACCGACCACAGATACGCAGTATTTT. It encodes CATSKMGPTTDTQYF.